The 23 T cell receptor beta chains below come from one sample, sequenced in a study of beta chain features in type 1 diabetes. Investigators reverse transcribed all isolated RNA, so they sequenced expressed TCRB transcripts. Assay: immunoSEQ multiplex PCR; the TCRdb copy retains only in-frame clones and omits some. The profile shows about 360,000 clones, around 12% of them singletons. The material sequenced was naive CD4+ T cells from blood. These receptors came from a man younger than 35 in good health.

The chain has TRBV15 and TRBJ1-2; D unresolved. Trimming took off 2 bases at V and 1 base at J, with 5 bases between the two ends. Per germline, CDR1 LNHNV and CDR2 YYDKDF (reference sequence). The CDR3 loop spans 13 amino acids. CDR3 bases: TGTGCCACCAGCAGACAGAATAACTATGGCTACACCTTC. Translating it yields CATSRQNNYGYTF.

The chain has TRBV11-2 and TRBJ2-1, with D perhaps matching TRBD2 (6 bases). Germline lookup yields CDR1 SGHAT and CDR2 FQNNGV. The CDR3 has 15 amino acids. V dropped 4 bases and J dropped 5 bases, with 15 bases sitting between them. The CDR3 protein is CASSSPSVGHNEQFF. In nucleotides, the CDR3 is TGTGCCAGCAGCTCCCCTAGCGTGGGCCACAATGAGCAGTTCTTC. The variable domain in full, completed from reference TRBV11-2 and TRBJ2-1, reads EAGVAQSPRYKIIEKRQSVAFWCNPISGHATLYWYQQILGQGPKLLIQFQNNGVVDDSQLPKDRFSAERLKGVDSTLKIQPAKLEDSAVYLCASSSPSVGHNEQFFGPGTRLTVL.

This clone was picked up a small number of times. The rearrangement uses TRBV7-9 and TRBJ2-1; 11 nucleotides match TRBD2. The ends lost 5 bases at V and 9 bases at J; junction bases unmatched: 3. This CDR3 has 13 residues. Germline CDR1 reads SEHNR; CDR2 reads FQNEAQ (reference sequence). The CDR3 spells CASSPLAGGEQFF. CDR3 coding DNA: TGTGCCAGCAGCCCTCTAGCGGGGGGTGAGCAGTTCTTC.

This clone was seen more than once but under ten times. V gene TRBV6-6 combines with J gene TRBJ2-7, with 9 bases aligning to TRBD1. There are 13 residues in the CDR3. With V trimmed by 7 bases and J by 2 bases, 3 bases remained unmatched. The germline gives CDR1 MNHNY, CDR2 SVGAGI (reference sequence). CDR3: CASTGTGTYEQYF. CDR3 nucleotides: TGTGCCAGCACCGGGACAGGGACCTACGAGCAGTACTTC.

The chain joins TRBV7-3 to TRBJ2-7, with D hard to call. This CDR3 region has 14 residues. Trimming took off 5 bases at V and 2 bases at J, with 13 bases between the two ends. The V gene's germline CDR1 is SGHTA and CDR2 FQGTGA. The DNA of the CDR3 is TGTGCCAGCAGCCCTAGTAGTCTGACCTACGAGCAGTACTTC. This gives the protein CASSPSSLTYEQYF.

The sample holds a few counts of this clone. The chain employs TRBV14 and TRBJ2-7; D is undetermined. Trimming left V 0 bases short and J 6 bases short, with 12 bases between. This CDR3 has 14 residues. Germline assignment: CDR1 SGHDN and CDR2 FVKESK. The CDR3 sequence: CASSQDVWRPEQYF. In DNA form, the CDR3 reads TGTGCCAGCAGCCAAGACGTTTGGAGACCCGAGCAGTACTTC.

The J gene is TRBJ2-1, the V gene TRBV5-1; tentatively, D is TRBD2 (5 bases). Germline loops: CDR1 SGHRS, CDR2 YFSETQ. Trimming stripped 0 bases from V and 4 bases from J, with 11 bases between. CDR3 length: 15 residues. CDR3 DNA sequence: TGCGCCAGCAGCTTGGCGGAGGCAAAATACAATGAGCAGTTCTTC. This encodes CASSLAEAKYNEQFF.

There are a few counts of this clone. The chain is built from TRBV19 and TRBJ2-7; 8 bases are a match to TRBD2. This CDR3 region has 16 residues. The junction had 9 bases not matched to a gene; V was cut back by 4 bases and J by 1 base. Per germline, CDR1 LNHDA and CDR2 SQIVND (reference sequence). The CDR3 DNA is TGTGCCAGTAGTACAAACCTGGCGGGGGGATCCTACGAGCAGTACTTC. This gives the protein CASSTNLAGGSYEQYF.

The CDR3 sequence is CAWQGGGNTIYF. The DNA of the CDR3 is TGTGCCTGGCAGGGGGGAGGAAACACCATATATTTT. This sequence joins TRBV30 and TRBJ1-3; 7 positions match TRBD1. CDR3 length: 12 residues. The V gene's germline CDR1 is GTSNPN and CDR2 SVGIG (reference sequence). Losses at the gene ends were 5 bases for V and 4 bases for J; bases not matched to a gene: 2.

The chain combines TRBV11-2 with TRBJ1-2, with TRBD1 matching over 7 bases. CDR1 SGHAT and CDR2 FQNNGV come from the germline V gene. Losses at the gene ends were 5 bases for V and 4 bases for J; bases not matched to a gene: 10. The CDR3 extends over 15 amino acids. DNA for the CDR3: TGTGCCAGCAGCAGGACAGGTCGGACTTTCTATGGCTACACCTTC. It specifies CASSRTGRTFYGYTF.

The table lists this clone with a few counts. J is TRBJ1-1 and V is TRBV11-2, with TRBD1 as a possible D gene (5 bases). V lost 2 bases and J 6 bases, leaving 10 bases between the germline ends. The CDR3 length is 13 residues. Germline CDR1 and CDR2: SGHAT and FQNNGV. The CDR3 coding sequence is TGTGCCAGCAGCTTATGGCAGGGCTCTGAAGCTTTCTTT. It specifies CASSLWQGSEAFF.

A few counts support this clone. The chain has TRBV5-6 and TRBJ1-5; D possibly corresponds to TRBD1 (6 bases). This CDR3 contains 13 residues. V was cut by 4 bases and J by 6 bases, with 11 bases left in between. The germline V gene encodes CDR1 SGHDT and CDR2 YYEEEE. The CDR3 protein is CASSAGAGQPQHF. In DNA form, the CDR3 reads TGTGCCAGCAGCGCAGGGGCAGGTCAGCCCCAGCATTTT.

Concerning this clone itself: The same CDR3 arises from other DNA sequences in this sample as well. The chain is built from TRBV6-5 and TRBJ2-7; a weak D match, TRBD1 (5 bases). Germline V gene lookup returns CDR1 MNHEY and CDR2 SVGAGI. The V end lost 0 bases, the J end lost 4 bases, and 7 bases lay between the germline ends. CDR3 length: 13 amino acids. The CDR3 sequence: CASSYSAGYEQYF. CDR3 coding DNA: TGTGCCAGCAGTTACTCAGCAGGGTACGAGCAGTACTTC.

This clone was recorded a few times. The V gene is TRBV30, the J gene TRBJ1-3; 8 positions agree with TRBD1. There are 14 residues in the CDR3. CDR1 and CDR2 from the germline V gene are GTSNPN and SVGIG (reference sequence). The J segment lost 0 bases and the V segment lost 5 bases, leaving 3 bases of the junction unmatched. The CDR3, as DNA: TGTGCCTGGGGGACAGGATCCTCTGGAAACACCATATATTTT. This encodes CAWGTGSSGNTIYF.

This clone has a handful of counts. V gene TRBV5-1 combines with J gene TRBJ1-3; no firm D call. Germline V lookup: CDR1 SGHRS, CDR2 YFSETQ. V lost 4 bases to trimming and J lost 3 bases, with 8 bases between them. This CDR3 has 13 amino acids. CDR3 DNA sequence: TGCGCCAGCAGCCTCCTAGATGGAAACACCATATATTTT. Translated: CASSLLDGNTIYF. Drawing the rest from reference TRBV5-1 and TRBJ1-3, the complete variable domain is KAGVTQTPRYLIKTRGQQVTLSCSPISGHRSVSWYQQTPGQGLQFLFEYFSETQRNKGNFPGRFSGRQFSNSRSEMNVSTLELGDSALYLCASSLLDGNTIYFGEGSWLTVV.

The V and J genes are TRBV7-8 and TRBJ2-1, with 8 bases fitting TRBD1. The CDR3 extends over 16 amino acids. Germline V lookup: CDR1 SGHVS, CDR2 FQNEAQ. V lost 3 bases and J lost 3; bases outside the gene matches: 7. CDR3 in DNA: TGTGCCAGCAGCTTGCTACGACAGGGGTTCTACAATGAGCAGTTCTTC. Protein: CASSLLRQGFYNEQFF.

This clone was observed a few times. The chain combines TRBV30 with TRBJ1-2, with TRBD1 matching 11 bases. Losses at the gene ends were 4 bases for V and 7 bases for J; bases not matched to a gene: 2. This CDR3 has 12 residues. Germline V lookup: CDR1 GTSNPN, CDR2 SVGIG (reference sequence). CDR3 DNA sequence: TGTGCCTGGACGGGACAGGGGGGTGGCTACACCTTC. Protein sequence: CAWTGQGGGYTF.

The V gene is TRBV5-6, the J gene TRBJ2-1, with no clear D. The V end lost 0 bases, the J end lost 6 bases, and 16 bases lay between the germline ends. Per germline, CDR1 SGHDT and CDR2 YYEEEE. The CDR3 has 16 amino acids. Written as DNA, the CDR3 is TGTGCCAGCAGCTTGGTAGCACACCCCACGGGCAATGAGCAGTTCTTC. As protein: CASSLVAHPTGNEQFF.

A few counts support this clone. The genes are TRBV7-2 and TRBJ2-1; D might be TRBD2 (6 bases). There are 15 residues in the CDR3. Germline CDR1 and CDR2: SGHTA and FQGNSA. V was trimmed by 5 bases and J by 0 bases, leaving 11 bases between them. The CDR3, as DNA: TGTGCCAGCAGCCGGGTCGGGGGCTCCTACAATGAGCAGTTCTTC. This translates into CASSRVGGSYNEQFF.

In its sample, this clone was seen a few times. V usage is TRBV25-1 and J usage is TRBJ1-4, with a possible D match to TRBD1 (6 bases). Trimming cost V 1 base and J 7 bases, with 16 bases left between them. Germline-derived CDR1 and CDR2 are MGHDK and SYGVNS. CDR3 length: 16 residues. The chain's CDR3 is CASSESVGAVGEKLFF. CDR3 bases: TGTGCCAGCAGTGAATCCGTGGGGGCGGTGGGTGAAAAACTGTTTTTT.

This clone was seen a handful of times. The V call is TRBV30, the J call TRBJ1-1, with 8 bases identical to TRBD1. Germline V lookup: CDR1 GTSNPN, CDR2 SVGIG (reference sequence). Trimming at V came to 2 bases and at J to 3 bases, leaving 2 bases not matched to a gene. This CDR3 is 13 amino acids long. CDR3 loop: CAWSMTGDTEAFF. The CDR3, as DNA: TGTGCCTGGAGTATGACAGGGGACACTGAAGCTTTCTTT.

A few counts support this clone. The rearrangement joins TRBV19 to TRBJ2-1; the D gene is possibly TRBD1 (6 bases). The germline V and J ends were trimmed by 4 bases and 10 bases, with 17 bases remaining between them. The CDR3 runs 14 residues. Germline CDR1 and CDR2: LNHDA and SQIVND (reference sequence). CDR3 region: CASSTQGFWEEQFF. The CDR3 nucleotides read TGTGCCAGTAGTACCCAGGGGTTTTGGGAAGAGCAGTTCTTC.

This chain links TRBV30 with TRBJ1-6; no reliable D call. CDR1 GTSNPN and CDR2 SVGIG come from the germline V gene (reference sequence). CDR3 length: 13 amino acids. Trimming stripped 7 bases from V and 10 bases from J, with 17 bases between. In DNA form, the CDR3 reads TGTGCCTACAAGGACTCCCTGGGATCACCCCTCCACTTT. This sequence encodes CAYKDSLGSPLHF.